Here is one T cell receptor beta chain with its context. Its cognate antigen has yet to be identified. No base-level quality is on record; no much larger clone is a single base apart. The sample holds other DNA sequences that translate to the same CDR3. Ends trimmed: V by 3 bases, J by 2 bases; bases unmatched to a gene: 3. Counted from cysteine to phenylalanine, this CDR3 has 14 amino acids. The CDR3 DNA has 42 bases and is translated from base 1. CDR1 KGHSH and CDR2 LQKENI were looked up in the germline V gene. This entry is derived from a study of graft-versus-host responses after intestinal transplantation (dated by TCRdb to 2020 to 2022). About the investigation overall: Multivisceral, liver-intestinal, or isolated intestinal transplants were received by the recipients. Every recipient was given anti-thymocyte globulin induction, followed by about 3 years of maintenance tacrolimus and steroids. Bulk TCR-beta CDR3 sequencing was used to track graft-versus-host and host-versus-graft alloreactive T cell clones in the graft, circulation and bone marrow after intestinal transplantation. Alloreactive clones were identified by sequencing pre-transplant mixed lymphocyte reaction products and comparing these products with unstimulated pre-transplant donor and recipient T cells. Of the roughly 23 intestinal transplant recipients enrolled in the cohort, one of whom was a retransplant, a few patients without pretransplant specimens were excluded. A peak of at least 4% donor T cells among recipient peripheral blood mononuclear cells was the definition used for donor T cell macrochimerism. Instead of going to the commercial service, samples from three later patients were sequenced in-house on an Illumina MiSeq and processed with MiXCR.

The sample's time point label, decoded: cells obtained before transplantation from donor or recipient. CD3+CD4+ and CD3+CD8+ populations were FACS-sorted from unstimulated pre-transplant donor and recipient cells taken from spleen or lymph nodes. The method behind the library was the immunoSEQ multiplex PCR assay. For most patients, genomic DNA was isolated with the Qiagen DNeasy Blood and Tissue Kit and shipped frozen to Adaptive Biotechnologies for TCR sequencing. For most patients, high-throughput TCR-beta CDR3 sequencing of genomic DNA was performed by Adaptive Biotechnologies. Processing in the source paper ran as follows. Adaptive's ImmunoSEQ software was the source of the TCR sequencing data for 18 patients, while a few other patients were processed with MiXCR and VDJtools. To correct CD4 versus CD8 sorting errors, sequences present in both subsets at a frequency ratio below 5:1 were removed. CDR3 nucleotide sequences shared by donor and recipient were removed because the origin of these sequences could not be assigned. To count as alloreactive, a clone needed at least 2-fold expansion over unstimulated cells and a minimum CFSE-low frequency of 0.002% (template counts) or 0.001% (read counts). Clones detected in sequenced pre-transplant spleen, lymph node, or MLR CFSE-low populations of the donor or recipient were defined as mappable. Cumulative frequency of alloreactive clones was calculated as a percentage of all sequences weighted by copy number. TCRdb mirrors the immuneACCESS table, restricted to in-frame sequences. Some clones are absent from its copies; in checked studies, under half trace to an unresolved V gene, and the reason for the others is unknown. From that table come the V and J calls and clone size; the DNA was used to work out D and trimming. In this sample the table shows tens of thousands of clones, 90% to 95% of which occur a single time. The top ten hold about 2% of the sample.

Here is what the overall study found, with its caveats: In the allografts of patients with donor T cell macrochimerism, GvH to HvG T cell clonal ratios were high. The conclusions were limited by the relatively low number and heterogeneity of the intestinal transplant patients. GvH clones turned up in recipient bone marrow, with some appearing earlier in ileal mucosa or blood, a pattern consistent with an intestinal mucosal origin. Early after transplant, peak levels of circulating GvH clones were found to be associated with declines in HvG clones.

The receptor chain draws on TRBV18 and TRBJ2-7; the junction holds 8 bases that match TRBD1. Here the sequenced sample was unstimulated CD8+ T cells sorted from spleen or lymph node cells, taken before intestinal transplant. The source of this sequence is a human donor who received an intestinal transplant. The CDR3 sequence is CASSPGQGAYEQYF. The DNA is TGTGCCAGCTCACCTGGACAGGGAGCCTACGAGCAGTACTTC.